A selection of T cell receptor beta chains follows, all from one sample in a study of T cells in Graves' hyperthyroidism and ophthalmopathy. A single record per CDR3 protein comes from TCRdb applying MiXCR to the multiplex PCR reads. Among 450,000 to 650,000 distinct CDR3 sequences, 14% were seen once, and the ten largest hold 6.5% to 9%. Input material: blood. Receptor source: a woman aged 18 to 35 with Graves' ophthalmopathy. Both conserved end residues are part of each CDR3.

V,CDR3
TRBV6-1,CATVGLAGVSEQYF
TRBV2,CASSSFSSPIPPGNEQYF
TRBV2,CASSANLGSEQYF
TRBV4-3,CASSQGRGMTDTQYF
TRBV20-1,CSARDNTPSGRGETQYF
TRBV6-2/TRBV6-3,CASSFKRGDTEAFF
TRBV6-5,CASSYGRRKYGELFF
TRBV4-2,CASSQEGGLAGGSYNEQFF
TRBV7-9,CASSLGRYGQGAYEQYF
TRBV4-2,CASSQGWDSFTYNEQFF
TRBV4-1,CASSLRTDEKLFF
TRBV7-9,CASSLVGQNNQPQHF
TRBV28,CASSFGSESGANVLTF
TRBV20-1,CSVGLVNTGELFF
TRBV19,CASSIMTGPKNIQYF
TRBV7-9,CASSLPRSYEQYF
TRBV6-2/TRBV6-3,CASRTGTAGSGANVLTF
TRBV19,CASRGSEIYEQYF